Listed here is a single TCR beta chain. What it binds is unknown. The junction departs from the called germline gene at one end, perhaps through a read error. The CDR3 sequence is 14 residues long. Germline CDR1 and CDR2: DFQATT and SNEGSKA (reference sequence). The data are from a study of vaccination and CD4 T cells after COVID-19. Study information: SARS-CoV-2 PCR on nasal swabs had been positive for the convalescent patients; roughly 10 were mild and one was severe.

Study findings and constraints: The median proportion of reactive clones detected only post-vaccination in convalescent patients was over 65%. Sampling was limited to relatively few convalescent patients, with no early post-infection timepoints studied.

TCRdb analysed the PCR reads with MiXCR anew, one entry per CDR3 protein. The sample lists roughly 15,000 distinct CDR3 sequences, about 70% occurring once. The receptor comes from a human donor who had recovered from COVID-19. Source: CD4+ T cells from blood, taken after SARS-CoV-2 vaccination. The chain combines TRBV20-1 with TRBJ2-5; 7 bases agree with TRBD2. CDR3 amino acids: CSAVRGTIQGTQYF. The CDR3 nucleotides read TGCAGTGCAGTTCGCGGGACTATTCAAGGGACCCAGTACTTC.